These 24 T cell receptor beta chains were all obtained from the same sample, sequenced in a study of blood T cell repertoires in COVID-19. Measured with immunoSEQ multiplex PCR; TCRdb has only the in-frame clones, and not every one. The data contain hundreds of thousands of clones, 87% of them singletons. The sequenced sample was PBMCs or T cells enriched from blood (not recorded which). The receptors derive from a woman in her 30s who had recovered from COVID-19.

The DNA of the CDR3 is TGTGCCAGCAGCTTCGGGGCAGGAGGGGCCCAAGAGACCCAGTACTTC. This encodes CASSFGAGGAQETQYF. The genes are TRBV7-9 and TRBJ2-5; a possible D gene is TRBD2 (6 bases). Per the germline V gene, CDR1 is SEHNR and CDR2 is FQNEAQ (reference sequence). This CDR3 spans 16 amino acids. The V end lost 3 bases, the J end lost 1 base, and 15 bases lay between the germline ends. The full variable domain, completed using reference TRBV7-9 and TRBJ2-5, is DTGVSQNPRHKITKRGQNVTFRCDPISEHNRLYWYRQTLGQGPEFLTYFQNEAQLEKSRLLSDRFSAERPKGSFSTLEIQRTEQGDSAMYLCASSFGAGGAQETQYFGPGTRLLVL.

CDR3 in DNA: TGTGCCAGCAAACAACAGGGATCCTACAATGAGCAGTTCTTC. This gives the protein CASKQQGSYNEQFF. The V and J genes are TRBV2 and TRBJ2-1; the D gene is possibly TRBD1 (6 bases). Between the trimmed V and J ends, which lost 7 bases and 1 base, there was a span of 11 bases. In germline, CDR1 is SNHLY, CDR2 FYNNEI. This CDR3 contains 14 residues.

The CDR3 region is CASSLRNLRGQGKKNQPQHF. For the CDR3, the DNA is TGTGCCAGCAGTTTAAGGAACCTCAGGGGACAGGGAAAGAAAAATCAGCCCCAGCATTTT. J is TRBJ1-5 and V is TRBV28; 9 positions match TRBD1. Germline V gene data show CDR1 as MDHEN and CDR2 as SYDVKM. The CDR3 is 20 amino acids. V shed 2 bases and J 4 bases; nucleotides not matched to a gene: 18.

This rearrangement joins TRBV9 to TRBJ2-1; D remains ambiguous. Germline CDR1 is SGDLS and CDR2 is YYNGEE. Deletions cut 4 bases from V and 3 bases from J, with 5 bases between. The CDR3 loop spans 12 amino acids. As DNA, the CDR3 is TGTGCCAGCAGCCCAGACTACAATGAGCAGTTCTTC. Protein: CASSPDYNEQFF. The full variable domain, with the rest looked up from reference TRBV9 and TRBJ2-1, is DSGVTQTPKHLITATGQRVTLRCSPRSGDLSVYWYQQSLDQGLQFLIQYYNGEERAKGNILERFSAQQFPDLHSELNLSSLELGDSALYFCASSPDYNEQFFGPGTRLTVL.

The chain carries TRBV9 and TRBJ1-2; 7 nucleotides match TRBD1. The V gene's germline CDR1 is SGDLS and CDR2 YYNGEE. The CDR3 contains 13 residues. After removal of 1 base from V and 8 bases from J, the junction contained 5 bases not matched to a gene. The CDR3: CASSVTGVGGYTF. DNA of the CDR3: TGTGCCAGCAGCGTAACAGGGGTTGGAGGCTACACCTTC.

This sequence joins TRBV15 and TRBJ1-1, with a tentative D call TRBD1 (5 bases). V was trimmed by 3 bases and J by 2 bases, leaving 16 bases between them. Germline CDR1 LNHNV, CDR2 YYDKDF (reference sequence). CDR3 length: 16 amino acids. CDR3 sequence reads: CATSSNSDRLNTEAFF. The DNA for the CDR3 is TGTGCCACCAGCAGCAACTCCGACAGATTAAACACTGAAGCTTTCTTT.

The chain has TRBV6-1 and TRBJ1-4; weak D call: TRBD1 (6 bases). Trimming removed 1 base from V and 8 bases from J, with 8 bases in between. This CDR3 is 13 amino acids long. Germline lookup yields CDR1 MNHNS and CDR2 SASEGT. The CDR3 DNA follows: TGTGCCAGCAGTGAAGAAAGGGGGGAAAAACTGTTTTTT. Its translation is CASSEERGEKLFF.

The CDR3 bases are TGTGCCAGTAGTATGGGGGACAGAGCCTACGAGCAGTACTTC. Translation gives CASSMGDRAYEQYF. This chain joins TRBV19 and TRBJ2-7; 7 positions agree with TRBD1. Germline assignment: CDR1 LNHDA and CDR2 SQIVND (reference sequence). The CDR3 is made up of 14 amino acids. V lost 3 bases, J lost 2 bases, and 4 bases stayed unmatched.

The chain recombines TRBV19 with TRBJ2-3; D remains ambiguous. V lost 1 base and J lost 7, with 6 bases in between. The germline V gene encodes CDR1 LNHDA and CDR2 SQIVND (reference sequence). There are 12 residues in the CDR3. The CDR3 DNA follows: TGTGCCAGTAGTATAGGGCTTAATACGCAGTATTTT. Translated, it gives CASSIGLNTQYF.

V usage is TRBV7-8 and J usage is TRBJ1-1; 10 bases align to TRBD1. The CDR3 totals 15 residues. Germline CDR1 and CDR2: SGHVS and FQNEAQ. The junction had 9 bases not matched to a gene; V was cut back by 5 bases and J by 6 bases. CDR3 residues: CASSARDRGFPEAFF. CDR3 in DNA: TGTGCCAGCAGCGCCAGGGACAGGGGATTCCCTGAAGCTTTCTTT.

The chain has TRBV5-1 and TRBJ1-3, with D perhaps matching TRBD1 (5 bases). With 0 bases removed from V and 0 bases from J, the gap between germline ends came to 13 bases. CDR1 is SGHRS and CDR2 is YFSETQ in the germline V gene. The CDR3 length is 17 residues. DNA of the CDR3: TGCGCCAGCAGCTTGGGGGCGGACATTCTCTCTGGAAACACCATATATTTT. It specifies CASSLGADILSGNTIYF.

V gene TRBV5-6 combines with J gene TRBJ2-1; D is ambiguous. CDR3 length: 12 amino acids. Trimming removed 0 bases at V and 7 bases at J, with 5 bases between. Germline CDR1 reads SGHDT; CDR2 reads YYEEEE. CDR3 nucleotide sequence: TGTGCCAGCAGCTTGGCCCAGAATGAGCAGTTCTTC. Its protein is CASSLAQNEQFF.

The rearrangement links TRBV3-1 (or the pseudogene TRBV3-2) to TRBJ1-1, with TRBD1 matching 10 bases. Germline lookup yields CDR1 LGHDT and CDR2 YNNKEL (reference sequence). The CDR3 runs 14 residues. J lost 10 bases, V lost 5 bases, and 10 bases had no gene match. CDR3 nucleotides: TGTGCCAGCAGCTTCCGACAGGGGGCAAGGAGAGCTTTCTTT. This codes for CASSFRQGARRAFF.

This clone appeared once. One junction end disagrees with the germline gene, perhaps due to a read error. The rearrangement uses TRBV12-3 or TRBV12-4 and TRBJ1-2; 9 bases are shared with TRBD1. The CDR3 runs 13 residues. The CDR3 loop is CASSLGSTGGRAF. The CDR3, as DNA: TGTGCCAGCAGTTTAGGGTCGACAGGGGGAAGGGCCTTC.

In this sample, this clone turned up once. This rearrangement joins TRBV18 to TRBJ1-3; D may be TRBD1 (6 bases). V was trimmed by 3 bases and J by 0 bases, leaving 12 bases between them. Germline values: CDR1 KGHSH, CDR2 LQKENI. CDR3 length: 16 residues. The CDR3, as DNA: TGTGCCAGCTCACCCGGGGACACTTTCTCTGGAAACACCATATATTTT. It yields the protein CASSPGDTFSGNTIYF.

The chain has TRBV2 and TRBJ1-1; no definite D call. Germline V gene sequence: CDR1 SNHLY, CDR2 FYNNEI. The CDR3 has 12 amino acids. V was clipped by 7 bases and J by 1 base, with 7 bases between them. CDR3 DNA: TGTGCCAGCACGTACGGGAACACTGAAGCTTTCTTT. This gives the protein CASTYGNTEAFF.

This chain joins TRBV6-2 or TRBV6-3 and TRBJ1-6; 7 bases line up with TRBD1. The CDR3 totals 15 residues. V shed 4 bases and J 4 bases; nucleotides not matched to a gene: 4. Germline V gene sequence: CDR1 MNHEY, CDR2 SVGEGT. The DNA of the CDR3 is TGTGCCAGCAGTTGGGGACAGAATTATAATTCACCCCTCCACTTT. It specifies CASSWGQNYNSPLHF.

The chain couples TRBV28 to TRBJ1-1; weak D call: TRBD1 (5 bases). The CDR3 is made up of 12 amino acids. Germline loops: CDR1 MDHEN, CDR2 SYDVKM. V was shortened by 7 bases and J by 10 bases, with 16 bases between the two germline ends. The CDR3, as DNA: TGTGCCAGCACCTTGGAGGGGTTTTTAGCTTTCTTT. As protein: CASTLEGFLAFF. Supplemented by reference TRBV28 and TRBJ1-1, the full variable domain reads DVKVTQSSRYLVKRTGEKVFLECVQDMDHENMFWYRQDPGLGLRLIYFSYDVKMKEKGDIPEGYSVSREKKERFSLILESASTNQTSMYLCASTLEGFLAFFGQGTRLTVV.

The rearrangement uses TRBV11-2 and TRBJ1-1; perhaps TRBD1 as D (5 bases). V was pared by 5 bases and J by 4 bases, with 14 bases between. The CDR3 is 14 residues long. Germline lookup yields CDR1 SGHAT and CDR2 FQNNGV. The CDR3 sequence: CASSLLGQGTEAFF. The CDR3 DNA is TGTGCCAGCAGCCTCCTCGGCCAGGGCACTGAAGCTTTCTTT.

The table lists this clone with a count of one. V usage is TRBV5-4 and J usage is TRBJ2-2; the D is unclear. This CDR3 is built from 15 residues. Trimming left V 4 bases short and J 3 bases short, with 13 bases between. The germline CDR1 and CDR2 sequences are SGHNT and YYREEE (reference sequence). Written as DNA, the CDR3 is TGTGCCAGCAGCAACCTTCTTCGGGACACCGGGGAGCTGTTTTTT. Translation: CASSNLLRDTGELFF. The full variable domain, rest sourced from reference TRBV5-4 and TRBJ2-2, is ETGVTQSPTHLIKTRGQQVTLRCSSQSGHNTVSWYQQALGQGPQFIFQYYREEENGRGNFPPRFSGLQFPNYSSELNVNALELDDSALYLCASSNLLRDTGELFFGEGSRLTVL.

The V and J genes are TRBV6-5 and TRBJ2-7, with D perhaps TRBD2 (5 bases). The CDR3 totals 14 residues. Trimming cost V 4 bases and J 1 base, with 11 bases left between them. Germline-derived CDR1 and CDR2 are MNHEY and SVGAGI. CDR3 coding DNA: TGTGCCAGCAGTTCCCCAGGACTTTCCTACGAGCAGTACTTC. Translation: CASSSPGLSYEQYF.

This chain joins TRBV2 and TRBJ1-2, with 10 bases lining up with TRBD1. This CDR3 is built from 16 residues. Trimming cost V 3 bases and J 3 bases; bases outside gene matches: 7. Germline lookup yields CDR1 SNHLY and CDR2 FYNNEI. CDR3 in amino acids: CASSESGTGEYYGYTF. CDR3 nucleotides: TGTGCCAGCAGTGAGTCCGGGACAGGGGAATACTATGGCTACACCTTC.

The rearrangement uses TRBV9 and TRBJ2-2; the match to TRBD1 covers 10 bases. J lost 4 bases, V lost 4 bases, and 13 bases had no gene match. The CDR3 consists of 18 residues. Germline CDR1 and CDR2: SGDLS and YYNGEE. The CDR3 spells CASSSRDRGGFGTGELFF. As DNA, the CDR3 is TGTGCCAGCAGCTCCCGGGACAGGGGAGGTTTTGGCACCGGGGAGCTGTTTTTT.

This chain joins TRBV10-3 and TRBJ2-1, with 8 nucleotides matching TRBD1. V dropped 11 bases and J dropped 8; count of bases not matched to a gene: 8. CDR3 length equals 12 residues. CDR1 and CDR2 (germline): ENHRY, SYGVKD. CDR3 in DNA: TGTGCCTCGAGACAGGGGCAGGATGAGCAGTTCTTC. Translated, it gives CASRQGQDEQFF.